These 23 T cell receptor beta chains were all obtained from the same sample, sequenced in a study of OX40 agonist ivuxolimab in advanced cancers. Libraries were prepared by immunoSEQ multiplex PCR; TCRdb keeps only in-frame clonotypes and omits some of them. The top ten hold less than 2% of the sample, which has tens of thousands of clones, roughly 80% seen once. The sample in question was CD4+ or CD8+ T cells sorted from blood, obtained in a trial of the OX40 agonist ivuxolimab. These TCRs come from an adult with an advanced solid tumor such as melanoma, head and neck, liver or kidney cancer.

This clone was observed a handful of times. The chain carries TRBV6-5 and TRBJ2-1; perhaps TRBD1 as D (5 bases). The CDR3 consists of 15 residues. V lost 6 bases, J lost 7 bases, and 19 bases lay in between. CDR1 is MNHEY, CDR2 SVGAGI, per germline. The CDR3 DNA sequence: TGTGCCAGCAGCCCCTCTCACGGCGCAGGGAATGAGCAGTTCTTC. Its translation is CASSPSHGAGNEQFF.

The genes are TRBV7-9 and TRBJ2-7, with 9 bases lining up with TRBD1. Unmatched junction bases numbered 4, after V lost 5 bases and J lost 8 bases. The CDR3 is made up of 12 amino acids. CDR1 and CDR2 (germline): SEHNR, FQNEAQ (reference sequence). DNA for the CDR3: TGTGCCAGCAGCCCGGGACAGGGAAAGCAGTACTTC. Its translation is CASSPGQGKQYF.

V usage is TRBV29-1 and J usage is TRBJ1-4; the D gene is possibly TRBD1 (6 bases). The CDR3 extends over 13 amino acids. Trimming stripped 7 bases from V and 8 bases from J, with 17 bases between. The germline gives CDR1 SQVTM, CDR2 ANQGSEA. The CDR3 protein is CSAMRGLGEKLFF. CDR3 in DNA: TGCAGCGCCATGCGGGGGCTGGGGGAAAAACTGTTTTTT.

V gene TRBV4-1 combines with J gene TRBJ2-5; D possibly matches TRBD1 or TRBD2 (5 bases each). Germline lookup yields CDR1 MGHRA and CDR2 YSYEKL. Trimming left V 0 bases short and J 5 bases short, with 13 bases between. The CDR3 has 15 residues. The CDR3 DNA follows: TGCGCCAGCAGCCAAGATCTCGGGGCAGGGGAGACCCAGTACTTC. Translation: CASSQDLGAGETQYF.

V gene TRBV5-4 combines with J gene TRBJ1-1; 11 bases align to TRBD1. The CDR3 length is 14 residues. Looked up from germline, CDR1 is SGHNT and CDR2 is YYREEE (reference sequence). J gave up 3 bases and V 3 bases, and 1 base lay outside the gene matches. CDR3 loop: CASSWGQGDTEAFF. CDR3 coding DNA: TGTGCCAGCAGCTGGGGACAGGGGGACACTGAAGCTTTCTTT.

CDR3 sequence reads: CASSITNTGELFF. The CDR3 coding sequence is TGTGCCAGCAGCATCACGAACACCGGGGAGCTGTTTTTT. The V call is TRBV5-4, the J call TRBJ2-2; D ambiguous. CDR1 is SGHNT, CDR2 YYREEE, per germline (reference sequence). V gave up 4 bases and J gave up 0 bases, with 4 bases separating them. This CDR3 contains 13 residues.

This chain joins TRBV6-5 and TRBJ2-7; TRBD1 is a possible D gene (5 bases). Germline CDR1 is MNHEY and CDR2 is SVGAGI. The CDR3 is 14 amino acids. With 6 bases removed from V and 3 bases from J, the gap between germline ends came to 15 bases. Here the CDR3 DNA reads TGTGCCAGCAGCCCCCAGGGTGGATTCTACGAGCAGTACTTC. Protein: CASSPQGGFYEQYF.

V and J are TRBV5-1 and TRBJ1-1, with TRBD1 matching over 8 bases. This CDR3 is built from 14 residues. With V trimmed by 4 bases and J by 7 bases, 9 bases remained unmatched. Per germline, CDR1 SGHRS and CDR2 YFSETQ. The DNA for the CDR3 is TGCGCCAGCAGCGCCACAGGGGGGATACTTGAAGCTTTCTTT. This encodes CASSATGGILEAFF.

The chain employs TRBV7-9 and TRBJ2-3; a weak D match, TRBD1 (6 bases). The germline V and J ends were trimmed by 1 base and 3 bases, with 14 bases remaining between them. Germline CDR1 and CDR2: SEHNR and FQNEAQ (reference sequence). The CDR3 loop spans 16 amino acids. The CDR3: CASSLGPGQGTDTQYF. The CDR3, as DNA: TGTGCCAGCAGCTTAGGCCCGGGCCAGGGGACAGATACGCAGTATTTT.

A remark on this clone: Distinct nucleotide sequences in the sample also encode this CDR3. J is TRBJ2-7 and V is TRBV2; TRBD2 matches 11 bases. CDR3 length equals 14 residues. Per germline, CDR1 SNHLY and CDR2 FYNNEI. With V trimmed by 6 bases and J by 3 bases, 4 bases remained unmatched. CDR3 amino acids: CASSAGTSGYEQYF. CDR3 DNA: TGTGCCAGCAGCGCAGGGACTAGCGGCTACGAGCAGTACTTC.

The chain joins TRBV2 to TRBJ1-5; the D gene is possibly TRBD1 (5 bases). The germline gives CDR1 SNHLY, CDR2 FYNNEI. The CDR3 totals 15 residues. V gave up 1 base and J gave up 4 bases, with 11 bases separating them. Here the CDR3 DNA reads TGTGCCAGCAGTGAAGGGGACTACAGGAATCAGCCCCAGCATTTT. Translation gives CASSEGDYRNQPQHF.

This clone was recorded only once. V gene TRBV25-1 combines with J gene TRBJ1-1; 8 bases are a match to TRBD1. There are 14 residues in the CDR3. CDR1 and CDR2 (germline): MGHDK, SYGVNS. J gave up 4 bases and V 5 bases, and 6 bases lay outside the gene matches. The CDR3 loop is CASSLQGGSTEAFF. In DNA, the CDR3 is TGTGCCAGCAGTCTACAGGGGGGGAGCACTGAAGCTTTCTTT.

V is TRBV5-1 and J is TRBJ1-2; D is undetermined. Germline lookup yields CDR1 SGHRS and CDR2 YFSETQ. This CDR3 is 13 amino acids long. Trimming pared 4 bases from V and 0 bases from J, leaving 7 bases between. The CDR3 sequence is CASSEGTNYGYTF. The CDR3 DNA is TGCGCCAGCAGCGAAGGAACTAACTATGGCTACACCTTC.

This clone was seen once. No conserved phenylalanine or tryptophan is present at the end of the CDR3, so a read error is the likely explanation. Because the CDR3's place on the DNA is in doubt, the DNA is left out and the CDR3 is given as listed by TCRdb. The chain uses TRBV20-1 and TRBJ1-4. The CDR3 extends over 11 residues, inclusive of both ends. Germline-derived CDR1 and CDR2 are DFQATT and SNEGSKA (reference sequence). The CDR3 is CSASRGGSTKL.

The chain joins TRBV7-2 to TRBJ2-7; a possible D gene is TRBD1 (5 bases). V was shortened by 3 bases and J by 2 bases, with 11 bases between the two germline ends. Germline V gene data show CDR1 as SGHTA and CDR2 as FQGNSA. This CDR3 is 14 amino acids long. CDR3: CASSFLGAAYEQYF. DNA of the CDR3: TGTGCCAGCAGCTTTTTAGGGGCAGCCTACGAGCAGTACTTC.

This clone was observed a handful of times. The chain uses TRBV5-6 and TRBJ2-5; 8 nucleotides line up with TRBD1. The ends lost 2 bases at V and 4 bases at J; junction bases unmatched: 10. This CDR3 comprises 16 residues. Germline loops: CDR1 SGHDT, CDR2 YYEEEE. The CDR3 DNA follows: TGTGCCAGCAGCTTCGTGTCCAGGGGGCGCGGAGAGACCCAGTACTTC. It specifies CASSFVSRGRGETQYF.

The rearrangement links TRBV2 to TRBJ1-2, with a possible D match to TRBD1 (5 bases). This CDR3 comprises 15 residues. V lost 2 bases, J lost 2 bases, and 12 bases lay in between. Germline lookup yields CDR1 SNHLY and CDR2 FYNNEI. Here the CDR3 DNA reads TGTGCCAGCAGTGAATCGGGGGTAGGAAACTATGGCTACACCTTC. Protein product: CASSESGVGNYGYTF.

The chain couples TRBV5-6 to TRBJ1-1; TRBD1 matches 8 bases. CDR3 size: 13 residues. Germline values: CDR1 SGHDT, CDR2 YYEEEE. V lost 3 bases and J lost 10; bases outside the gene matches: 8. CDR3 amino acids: CASSSDRGGIAFF. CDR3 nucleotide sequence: TGTGCCAGCAGCTCCGACAGGGGCGGGATAGCTTTCTTT.

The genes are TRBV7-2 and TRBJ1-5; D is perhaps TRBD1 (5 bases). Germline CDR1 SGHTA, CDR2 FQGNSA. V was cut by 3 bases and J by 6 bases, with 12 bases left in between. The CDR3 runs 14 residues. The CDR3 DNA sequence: TGTGCCAGCAGCTTCGGCGGGGCGAGTCAGCCCCAGCATTTT. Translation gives CASSFGGASQPQHF.

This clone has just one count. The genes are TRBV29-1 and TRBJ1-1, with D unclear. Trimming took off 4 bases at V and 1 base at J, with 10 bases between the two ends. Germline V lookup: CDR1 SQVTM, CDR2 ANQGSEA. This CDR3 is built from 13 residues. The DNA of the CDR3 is TGCAGCGTTGTGGAGGTTGGGAACACTGAAGCTTTCTTT. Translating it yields CSVVEVGNTEAFF.

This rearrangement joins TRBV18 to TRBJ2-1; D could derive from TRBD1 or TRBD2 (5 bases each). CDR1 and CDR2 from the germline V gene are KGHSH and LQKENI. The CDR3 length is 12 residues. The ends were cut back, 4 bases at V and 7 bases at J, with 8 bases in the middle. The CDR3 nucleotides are TGTGCCAGCTCACGAGGGGTTAATGAGCAGTTCTTC. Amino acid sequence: CASSRGVNEQFF.

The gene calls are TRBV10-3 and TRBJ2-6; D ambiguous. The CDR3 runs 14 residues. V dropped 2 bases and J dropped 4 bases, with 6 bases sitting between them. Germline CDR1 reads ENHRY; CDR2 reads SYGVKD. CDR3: CAISEDVGANVLTF. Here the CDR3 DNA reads TGTGCCATCAGTGAGGATGTGGGGGCCAACGTCCTGACTTTC.

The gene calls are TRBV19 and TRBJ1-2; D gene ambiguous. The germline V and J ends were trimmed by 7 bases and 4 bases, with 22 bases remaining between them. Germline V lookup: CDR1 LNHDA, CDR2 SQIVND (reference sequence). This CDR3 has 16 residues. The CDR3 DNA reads TGTGCCAGTAATCCCCTCGACCGGACCAGACTCTATGGCTACACCTTC. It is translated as CASNPLDRTRLYGYTF. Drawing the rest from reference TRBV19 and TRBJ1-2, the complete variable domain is DGGITQSPKYLFRKEGQNVTLSCEQNLNHDAMYWYRQDPGQGLRLIYYSQIVNDFQKGDIAEGYSVSREKKESFPLTVTSAQKNPTAFYLCASNPLDRTRLYGYTFGSGTRLTVV.